The 8 T cell receptor beta chains listed next were all sequenced from one sample in a study of shared clonotypes between healthy human individuals. The naive CD8 population came from CD45RO-negative cells selected for CCR7, without terminally differentiated effector memory CD45RA+ cells. Only in-frame clones appear in the TCRdb table, and some are missing; sequencing was by immunoSEQ multiplex PCR. Altogether nearly 2 million clones are present, about 94% being singletons, with the ten largest covering 0.95% to 1.5%. The specimen sequenced was naive CD8+ T cells sorted from blood. The receptors here all came from a man between 18 and 29 years old in good health.

The chain carries TRBV19 and TRBJ2-7; tentatively, D is TRBD1 (6 bases). Germline CDR1 reads LNHDA; CDR2 reads SQIVND (reference sequence). The V and J ends lost 7 bases and 4 bases respectively, with 20 bases between them. The CDR3 contains 15 residues. The CDR3 bases are TGTGCCAGTACTCCCTCTCTTCAAGGGGGTTACGAGCAGTACTTC. This sequence encodes CASTPSLQGGYEQYF. Looking up the rest from reference TRBV19 and TRBJ2-7 gives the full variable domain: DGGITQSPKYLFRKEGQNVTLSCEQNLNHDAMYWYRQDPGQGLRLIYYSQIVNDFQKGDIAEGYSVSREKKESFPLTVTSAQKNPTAFYLCASTPSLQGGYEQYFGPGTRLTVT.

The DNA of the CDR3 is TGTGCCAGCGCCCCTTCGGTTGCTAGCGGGTACGAGCAGTACTTC. Amino acids: CASAPSVASGYEQYF. The V gene is TRBV19, the J gene TRBJ2-7; TRBD2 agrees at 8 bases. Germline trimming cut 9 bases from V and 4 bases from J; bases unmatched to any gene: 14. The germline V gene has CDR1 LNHDA and CDR2 SQIVND (reference sequence). CDR3 length equals 15 residues.

The rearrangement joins TRBV9 to TRBJ2-5; the match to TRBD1 covers 10 bases. Per germline, CDR1 SGDLS and CDR2 YYNGEE. The ends lost 3 bases at V and 3 bases at J; junction bases unmatched: 2. There are 14 residues in the CDR3. The CDR3 DNA reads TGTGCCAGCAGCGCGGGACAGGGGAAAGAGACCCAGTACTTC. Translation: CASSAGQGKETQYF.

About this clone: The DNA is omitted, as the CDR3 cannot be located on it reliably, and the CDR3 follows TCRdb's listing. V gene TRBV21-1 combines with J gene TRBJ1-4; the D call in the table, TRBD1, was not verified against the DNA. TRBV21-1 is flagged as a pseudogene. The CDR3 is 15 amino acids in total, end residues counted. The CDR3: CASSKVGRGNEKLFF.

This clone was recorded only once. This rearrangement joins TRBV11-2 to TRBJ2-3; 7 bases line up with TRBD2. The CDR3 extends over 17 amino acids. Germline V gives CDR1 SGHAT, CDR2 FQNNGV. V shed 5 bases and J 2 bases; nucleotides not matched to a gene: 13. CDR3 region: CASSPWWEAGITDTQYF. CDR3 DNA: TGTGCCAGCAGCCCCTGGTGGGAAGCGGGGATCACAGATACGCAGTATTTT.

J is TRBJ2-5 and V is TRBV30, with 9 bases lining up with TRBD2. Germline CDR1 is GTSNPN and CDR2 is SVGIG (reference sequence). CDR3 length: 14 residues. The V gene end was trimmed by 2 bases and the J gene end by 4 bases; junction bases not matched to a gene: 5. CDR3 amino acids: CAWSTGTSLETQYF. Here the CDR3 DNA reads TGTGCCTGGAGTACCGGGACTAGCTTAGAGACCCAGTACTTC. Together with reference TRBV30 and TRBJ2-5, the CDR3 gives the full variable domain: SQTIHQWPATLVQPVGSPLSLECTVEGTSNPNLYWYRQAAGRGLQLLFYSVGIGQISSEVPQNLSASRPQDRQFILSSKKLLLSDSGFYLCAWSTGTSLETQYFGPGTRLLVL.

The rearrangement links TRBV7-8 to TRBJ2-5; D gene ambiguous. The CDR3 is 10 amino acids. Per the germline V gene, CDR1 is SGHVS and CDR2 is FQNEAQ. With 5 bases removed from V and 5 bases from J, the gap between germline ends came to 3 bases. The CDR3 loop reads CASSGETQYF. CDR3 coding DNA: TGTGCCAGCAGCGGGGAGACCCAGTACTTC.

This clone was detected once. The chain uses TRBV7-6 and TRBJ2-5; 13 bases are a match to TRBD2. This CDR3 is 16 amino acids long. V shed 5 bases, J shed 5 bases, and the junction held 8 bases outside the gene matches. Germline lookup yields CDR1 SGHVS and CDR2 FNYEAQ. The CDR3 nucleotides are TGTGCCAGCAGCAGACTAGCGGGAGGACGTTCGGAGACCCAGTACTTC. Its translation is CASSRLAGGRSETQYF.